This T cell receptor beta chain was profiled in a study of blood T cell repertoires in COVID-19. For the study at large: Samples came from the United States, Italy and Spain, spanning acute and convalescent COVID-19. Sources were T cells, B-cell-depleted T cells, or PBMCs; the material itself was cDNA or gDNA.

Authors' analysis steps: The assay estimated nucleated cells by amplifying reference gene primers. The assay was immunoSEQ multiplex PCR, and TCRdb's table has in-frame clones only and misses some. V, J and clone size were drawn from that table, and D and trimming were deduced from the DNA. The sample lists tens of thousands of clones; around 86% were seen once. This clone has only one observation. This CDR3 spans 17 amino acids. Unmatched junction bases numbered 14, after V lost 2 bases and J lost 6 bases. Germline CDR1 reads SGHRS; CDR2 reads YFSETQ. The specimen was peripheral blood. The source of this sequence is an elderly man with active or convalescent COVID-19. J is TRBJ2-3 and V is TRBV5-1, with 8 nucleotides matching TRBD2. For the CDR3, the DNA is TGCGCCAGCAGCTTTAGCCTTTACGGGGGGGCCCACGATACGCAGTATTTT. Protein: CASSFSLYGGAHDTQYF.